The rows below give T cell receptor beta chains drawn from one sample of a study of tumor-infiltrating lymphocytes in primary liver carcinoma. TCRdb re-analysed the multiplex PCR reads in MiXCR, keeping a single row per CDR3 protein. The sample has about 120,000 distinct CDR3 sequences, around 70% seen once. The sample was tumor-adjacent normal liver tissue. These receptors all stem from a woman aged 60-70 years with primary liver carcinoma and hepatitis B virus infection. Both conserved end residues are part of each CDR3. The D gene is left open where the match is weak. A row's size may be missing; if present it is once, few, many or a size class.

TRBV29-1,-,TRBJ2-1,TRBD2,TGCAGCGTTGACCGACTAGCGGGTGTTTTCTTGGGGTACTACAATGAGCAGTTCTTC,CSVDRLAGVFLGYYNEQFF
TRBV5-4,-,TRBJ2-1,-,TGTACCAGCAGCTTGGTTCACGGCGCTTCGGATGAGCAGTTCTTC,CTSSLVHGASDEQFF
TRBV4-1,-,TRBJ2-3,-,TGCACCAGTAGCCAAGAGAGGCGGGCGGGTACGCAGTATTTT,CTSSQERRAGTQYF
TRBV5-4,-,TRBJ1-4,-,TGTGCCAGCAGCTTGGGGGGGCAGGGCTCGAATGTAAAACTGTTTTTC,CASSLGGQGSNVKLFF
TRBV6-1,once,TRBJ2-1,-,TGTGCCGGCAGTCCTCGGCAGGGGTCGGGTGAGCAGTTCTTC,CAGSPRQGSGEQFF
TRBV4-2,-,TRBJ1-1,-,TGTGCCAGCAGCCAAGCCGTGGACACTGAAGCTTTCTTT,CASSQAVDTEAFF
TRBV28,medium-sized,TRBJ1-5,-,TGTGCCAGCAGCTTAGGGTGGGGCAATCAGCCCCAGCATTTT,CASSLGWGNQPQHF
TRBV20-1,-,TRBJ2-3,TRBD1,TGCAGTGCTAGAGAGACAGGGATGGTCAATCAGCCCCAGTATTTT,CSARETGMVNQPQYF
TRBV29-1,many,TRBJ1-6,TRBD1,TGCAGCGCTCGGACAGGGGGGAATTCACCCCTCCACTTT,CSARTGGNSPLHF
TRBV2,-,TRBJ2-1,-,TGTGTCGGACACCGGGACTCAGGCCTTTACAATGAGCAGTTCTTC,CVGHRDSGLYNEQFF
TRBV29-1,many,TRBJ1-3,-,TGCAGCGTCCGAAGCCCGACAGGATCTGGAAACACCATATATTTT,CSVRSPTGSGNTIYF
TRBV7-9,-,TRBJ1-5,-,TGTGCCAGCAGCTTAGCCCCCAATCAGCCCCAGCATTTT,CASSLAPNQPQHF
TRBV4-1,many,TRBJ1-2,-,TGCGCCAGCAGCCTCGAGGGGAGAGTTTCGTATTCTAGTGGCTACACCTTC,CASSLEGRVSYSSGYTF
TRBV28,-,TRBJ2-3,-,TGTGCCAGCAGTTTAAGGCCGTCCACAGATACGCAGTATTTT,CASSLRPSTDTQYF
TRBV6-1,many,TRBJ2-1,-,TGTGCCAGCAGGGGTCAGGGTAGTAGCTCCTACAATGAGCAGTTCTTC,CASRGQGSSSYNEQFF
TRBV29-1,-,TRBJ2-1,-,TGCAGCGTCGTAAGGGGTCGGAACAATGAGCAGTTCTTC,CSVVRGRNNEQFF
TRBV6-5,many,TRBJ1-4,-,TGTGCCAGCAGACCTAACCGAGCAACTAATGAAAAACTGTTTTTT,CASRPNRATNEKLFF
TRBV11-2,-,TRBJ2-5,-,TGTACCACCAGCTACTCCCGTGGTAACGGGAGAGAGACCCAGTACTTC,CTTSYSRGNGRETQYF
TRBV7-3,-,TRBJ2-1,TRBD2,TGTGCCAGCAGCCTAACCGGGACTAGCCCCTTTAATGAGCAGTTCTTC,CASSLTGTSPFNEQFF
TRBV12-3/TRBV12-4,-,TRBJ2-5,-,TGTGCCAGCAGTTTAATGGGGGGCCGTGGGACCCAGTACTTC,CASSLMGGRGTQYF
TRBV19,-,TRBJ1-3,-,TGTGCCAGTAAACCTTCGGGACACTCTGGAAACACCATATATTTT,CASKPSGHSGNTIYF
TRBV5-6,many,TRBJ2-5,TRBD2,TGTGCCAGCAGCTTGGGCTCTCGCGGGAGAGGTGGGCTGGACGCTAGAGAGACCCAGTACTTC,CASSLGSRGRGGLDARETQYF
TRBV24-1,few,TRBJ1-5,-,TGTGCCACCAGTGATGCCGCTCGGGGGGCTAATCAGCCCCAGCATTTT,CATSDAARGANQPQHF
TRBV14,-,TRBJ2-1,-,TGTGCCAGCAGAGCCGGAGGGGACCCAGGGAATGGGCAGTTCTTC,CASRAGGDPGNGQFF